These 23 T cell receptor beta chains were all obtained from the same sample, sequenced in a study of blood T cell repertoires in COVID-19. Sequenced by immunoSEQ multiplex PCR; TCRdb stores in-frame clones only, minus some. This sample yields around 250,000 clones, of which roughly 89% are seen a single time; under 3.5% belongs to the top ten. What was sequenced was peripheral blood. The source of these receptors is a woman aged 30 to 39 with active or convalescent COVID-19.

The CDR3 bases are TGTGCCAGCAGCTTGGTGGCAGGGTGGGACACTGAAGCTTTCTTT. Translating it yields CASSLVAGWDTEAFF. J is TRBJ1-1 and V is TRBV5-6, with D possibly TRBD1 on 5 matching bases. V was pared by 0 bases and J by 3 bases, with 12 bases between. This CDR3 contains 15 residues. Germline V gives CDR1 SGHDT, CDR2 YYEEEE. The whole variable domain, remainder taken from reference TRBV5-6 and TRBJ1-1, is DAGVTQSPTHLIKTRGQQVTLRCSPKSGHDTVSWYQQALGQGPQFIFQYYEEEERQRGNFPDRFSGHQFPNYSSELNVNALLLGDSALYLCASSLVAGWDTEAFFGQGTRLTVV.

The V gene is TRBV6-2 or TRBV6-3, the J gene TRBJ1-2, with D possibly being TRBD1 (5 bases). The CDR3 sequence is 13 residues long. Trimming stripped 5 bases from V and 7 bases from J, with 14 bases between. Germline values: CDR1 MNHEY, CDR2 SVGEGT. In nucleotides, the CDR3 is TGTGCCAGCAGTCAACAGGCCCACGGTGGCTACACCTTC. Its translation is CASSQQAHGGYTF.

The rearrangement uses TRBV11-2 and TRBJ2-7, with unresolved D. Germline V gene lookup returns CDR1 SGHAT and CDR2 FQNNGV. The CDR3 has 12 residues. The V end was cut by 5 bases, the J end by 4 bases, with 9 bases between. The CDR3 DNA is TGTGCCAGCAGCGAACACGGGTACGAGCAGTACTTC. As protein: CASSEHGYEQYF.

The gene calls are TRBV4-1 and TRBJ2-2; D uncertain. The ends were cut back, 6 bases at V and 8 bases at J, with 10 bases in the middle. The CDR3 runs 12 residues. Germline V gene data show CDR1 as MGHRA and CDR2 as YSYEKL. The chain's CDR3 is CASSPFSGELFF. The DNA of the CDR3 is TGCGCCAGCAGTCCCTTTTCGGGGGAGCTGTTTTTT.

The chain employs TRBV5-1 and TRBJ1-2; D is uncertain. V was shortened by 2 bases and J by 8 bases, with 13 bases between the two germline ends. The CDR3 spans 13 residues. Germline V gene sequence: CDR1 SGHRS, CDR2 YFSETQ. The CDR3 sequence is CASSFEVPAGYTF. CDR3 DNA: TGCGCCAGCAGCTTTGAGGTCCCCGCGGGCTACACCTTC. The full variable domain, rest sourced from reference TRBV5-1 and TRBJ1-2, is KAGVTQTPRYLIKTRGQQVTLSCSPISGHRSVSWYQQTPGQGLQFLFEYFSETQRNKGNFPGRFSGRQFSNSRSEMNVSTLELGDSALYLCASSFEVPAGYTFGSGTRLTVV.

This chain connects TRBV7-2 to TRBJ2-7; 9 positions match TRBD1. The CDR3 is 14 amino acids. J lost 3 bases, V lost 6 bases, and 6 bases had no gene match. In germline, CDR1 is SGHTA, CDR2 FQGNSA. CDR3 loop: CASSKDRGVYEQYF. The CDR3 DNA sequence: TGTGCCAGCAGTAAGGACAGGGGCGTCTACGAGCAGTACTTC.

V and J are TRBV15 and TRBJ1-2, with D possibly matching TRBD1 (5 bases). The CDR3 contains 14 residues. From germline, CDR1 is LNHNV and CDR2 YYDKDF (reference sequence). Trimming pared 2 bases from V and 4 bases from J, leaving 11 bases between. CDR3 in amino acids: CATSRQGSSYGYTF. The CDR3 DNA follows: TGTGCCACCAGCAGACAGGGTTCTTCCTATGGCTACACCTTC.

The chain uses TRBV28 and TRBJ1-2, with D possibly being TRBD1 (5 bases). Trimming stripped 6 bases from V and 8 bases from J, with 19 bases between. The germline gives CDR1 MDHEN, CDR2 SYDVKM. The CDR3 length is 14 residues. The CDR3 bases are TGTGCCAGCAGCCCATTAGGGGTCGGTTCGGGCTACACCTTC. Amino acid sequence: CASSPLGVGSGYTF.

J is TRBJ2-1 and V is TRBV19; D gene unclear. Germline values: CDR1 LNHDA, CDR2 SQIVND (reference sequence). CDR3 length: 16 residues. Trimming stripped 1 base from V and 8 bases from J, with 18 bases between. CDR3: CASSIATALSSDEQFF. CDR3 nucleotides: TGTGCCAGTAGTATAGCGACGGCCCTATCGAGCGATGAGCAGTTCTTC.

V is TRBV6-1 and J is TRBJ1-5; 11 positions agree with TRBD1. The CDR3 has 15 amino acids. CDR1 is MNHNS, CDR2 SASEGT, per germline. The trim removed 3 bases at V and 7 bases at J, leaving 5 bases unmatched. The CDR3 sequence is CASSEGTGGGQPQHF. For the CDR3, the DNA is TGTGCCAGCAGTGAGGGGACAGGGGGTGGGCAGCCCCAGCATTTT.

This chain uses TRBV5-6 with TRBJ1-2, with D maybe TRBD1 (5 bases). CDR3 length: 16 residues. Germline loops: CDR1 SGHDT, CDR2 YYEEEE. V was cut by 2 bases and J by 5 bases, with 19 bases left in between. DNA of the CDR3: TGTGCCAGCAGCTTCTCCACGGGGGGTACCGGGTATGGCTACACCTTC. Translated, it gives CASSFSTGGTGYGYTF. Filled out from reference TRBV5-6 and TRBJ1-2, the complete variable domain reads DAGVTQSPTHLIKTRGQQVTLRCSPKSGHDTVSWYQQALGQGPQFIFQYYEEEERQRGNFPDRFSGHQFPNYSSELNVNALLLGDSALYLCASSFSTGGTGYGYTFGSGTRLTVV.

The chain is built from TRBV30 and TRBJ1-1, with 9 bases aligning to TRBD1. J was trimmed by 10 bases and V by 0 bases; bases with no gene match: 9. This CDR3 spans 14 amino acids. Germline V gene lookup returns CDR1 GTSNPN and CDR2 SVGIG (reference sequence). DNA for the CDR3: TGTGCCTGGAGTGTAGACCCACAGGGGGCCGTAGCTTTCTTT. Amino acid sequence: CAWSVDPQGAVAFF.

The chain has TRBV7-2 and TRBJ2-2, with 9 bases matching TRBD2. Trimming cost V 0 bases and J 7 bases; bases outside gene matches: 6. Germline V lookup: CDR1 SGHTA, CDR2 FQGNSA. The CDR3 is 16 amino acids. This CDR3 reads CASSLAGTSSGGELFF. CDR3 in DNA: TGTGCCAGCAGCTTAGCCGGGACTAGCTCTGGCGGGGAGCTGTTTTTT. The full variable domain, with the rest looked up from reference TRBV7-2 and TRBJ2-2, is GAGVSQSPSNKVTEKGKDVELRCDPISGHTALYWYRQSLGQGLEFLIYFQGNSAPDKSGLPSDRFSAERTGGSVSTLTIQRTQQEDSAVYLCASSLAGTSSGGELFFGEGSRLTVL.

This chain uses TRBV30 with TRBJ2-5; 11 nucleotides agree with TRBD2. This CDR3 contains 13 residues. Germline CDR1 and CDR2: GTSNPN and SVGIG (reference sequence). The V segment lost 1 base and the J segment 11 bases; nucleotides outside the gene matches: 6. CDR3 DNA: TGTGCCTGGAGTGCCTCAAGACTAGCGGGGCAGTACTTC. Its protein is CAWSASRLAGQYF.

The rearrangement links TRBV5-6 to TRBJ2-3, with D tentatively TRBD2 (7 bases). Germline V gene lookup returns CDR1 SGHDT and CDR2 YYEEEE. Trimming removed 6 bases from V and 2 bases from J, with 19 bases in between. The CDR3 covers 16 residues. CDR3 nucleotide sequence: TGTGCCAGCACCACTTGGAGAGGGGGGGACACAGATACGCAGTATTTT. It is translated as CASTTWRGGDTDTQYF.

This clone was detected only a few times. This chain uses TRBV2 with TRBJ2-5; TRBD2 agrees at 9 bases. V was clipped by 6 bases and J by 4 bases; unmatched bases: 12. This CDR3 region has 16 residues. The germline V gene encodes CDR1 SNHLY and CDR2 FYNNEI. The CDR3 reads CASRSGGGGAGETQYF. The CDR3 DNA sequence: TGTGCCAGCAGGAGTGGAGGCGGGGGGGCCGGAGAGACCCAGTACTTC.

The chain carries TRBV27 and TRBJ1-6; D remains unclear. Germline lookup yields CDR1 MNHEY and CDR2 SMNVEV (reference sequence). V was trimmed by 2 bases and J by 10 bases, leaving 18 bases between them. This CDR3 spans 16 amino acids. DNA for the CDR3: TGTGCCAGCAGTTTAGAGCCCTCCCCGGGAAGGTCACCCCTCCACTTT. It encodes CASSLEPSPGRSPLHF.

This rearrangement joins TRBV7-9 to TRBJ1-5; the D gene is possibly TRBD1 (6 bases). Germline V gene lookup returns CDR1 SEHNR and CDR2 FQNEAQ (reference sequence). The CDR3 is 12 amino acids. Trimming pared 5 bases from V and 8 bases from J, leaving 10 bases between. CDR3 residues: CASSTGTKPQHF. In DNA form, the CDR3 reads TGTGCCAGCAGCACTGGGACAAAGCCCCAGCATTTT.

The chain links TRBV6-5 to TRBJ2-1; 9 bases match TRBD2. The CDR3 length is 15 residues. Germline V CDR1 and CDR2: MNHEY, SVGAGI. V gave up 6 bases and J gave up 4 bases; unmatched junction bases: 7. CDR3: CASRMGLAAYNEQFF. The CDR3, as DNA: TGTGCCAGCAGGATGGGACTAGCCGCTTACAATGAGCAGTTCTTC.

Regarding this clone: A read error may account for a junction end that differs from germline. The gene calls are TRBV6-5 and TRBJ1-6; 10 nucleotides line up with TRBD1. Germline V gene sequence: CDR1 MNHEY, CDR2 SVGAGI. The CDR3 has 14 residues. Written as DNA, the CDR3 is TGTGCCAGCAGTTCTTCTAGACAGGGGGCATTAGAATTCTTT. Its protein is CASSSSRQGALEFF.

This chain links TRBV6-5 with TRBJ1-5, with D possibly being TRBD1 (5 bases). Germline CDR1 MNHEY, CDR2 SVGAGI. The CDR3 extends over 14 amino acids. The V end was cut by 0 bases, the J end by 7 bases, with 10 bases between. The CDR3 DNA follows: TGTGCCAGCAGTTACTCGCGGGGCACCCAGCCCCAGCATTTT. It translates to CASSYSRGTQPQHF.

This clone was counted only a few times. V gene TRBV6-2 or TRBV6-3 combines with J gene TRBJ1-5; D uncertain. CDR3 length: 14 residues. Trimming took off 2 bases at V and 9 bases at J, with 14 bases between the two ends. Looked up from germline, CDR1 is MNHEY and CDR2 is SVGEGT. The CDR3 reads CASSYGQRTGPQHF. CDR3 DNA: TGTGCCAGCAGTTACGGCCAAAGAACGGGGCCCCAGCATTTT.

The genes are TRBV3-1 (or the pseudogene TRBV3-2) and TRBJ2-3; D uncertain. CDR1 is LGHDT, CDR2 YNNKEL, per germline (reference sequence). The CDR3 spans 16 residues. Between the trimmed V and J ends, which lost 0 bases and 5 bases, there was a span of 15 bases. Here the CDR3 DNA reads TGTGCCAGCAGCCAAGAAGATCTCCCCACACGAGATACGCAGTATTTT. Protein: CASSQEDLPTRDTQYF.